A selection of T cell receptor beta chains follows, all from one sample in a study of T cells in Graves' hyperthyroidism and ophthalmopathy. Using its own MiXCR run on the multiplex PCR reads, TCRdb lists one record per CDR3 protein. The sample includes approximately 690,000 distinct CDR3 sequences, around 13% of them seen just once. Material for sequencing was blood. The source of these receptors is a woman aged 45-60 years with Graves' ophthalmopathy. CDR3s include the opening cysteine and the closing phenylalanine or tryptophan. The D gene is left open where the match is weak. Size values are once, few and many counts, or a class for expanded clones, and some rows have none.

TRBD1 | TRBJ2-3 | TRBV27 | - | TGTGCCAGCAGAGACAGGGTGGCAGATACGCAGTATTTT | CASRDRVADTQYF
- | TRBJ2-1 | TRBV11-2 | many | TGTGCCAGCAGACCCCCCGGGCCTTCCTACAATGAGCAGTTCTTC | CASRPPGPSYNEQFF
TRBD1 | TRBJ1-1 | TRBV28 | few | TGTGCCAGCAGTCCAAGGACAGGGAAAACTGAAGCTTTCTTT | CASSPRTGKTEAFF
- | TRBJ2-4 | TRBV2 | many | TGTGCCAGCAGTGGGTTTAACGCCAAAAACATTCAGTACTTC | CASSGFNAKNIQYF
TRBD1 | TRBJ1-1 | TRBV2 | many | TGTGCCAGCAACAGGGGCTACACTGAAGCTTTCTTT | CASNRGYTEAFF
TRBD2 | TRBJ2-5 | TRBV6-1 | many | TGTGCCAGCAGTTTAGCGGGAGAGATAGGGGGCCAGTACTTC | CASSLAGEIGGQYF
TRBD1 | TRBJ2-7 | TRBV9 | few | TGTGCCAGCAGCGTAGGGGACAGGGGACCCTACGAGCAGTACTTC | CASSVGDRGPYEQYF
- | TRBJ2-7 | TRBV6-5 | - | TGTGCCAGCAGTTACTCGATGGACCGCCCAACCTACGAGCAGTACTTC | CASSYSMDRPTYEQYF
TRBD2 | TRBJ2-1 | TRBV24-1 | once | TGTGCCACCAGTGATTTGACTAGCGGGAGGGACAATGAGCAGTTCTTC | CATSDLTSGRDNEQFF
- | TRBJ1-3 | TRBV18 | - | TGTGCCAGCTCACCCGGGACATCCTCCTCTGGAAACACCATATATTTT | CASSPGTSSSGNTIYF
- | TRBJ2-1 | TRBV5-1 | few | TGCGCCAGCAGCGAGGGCAGTAAAGAGCAGTTCTTC | CASSEGSKEQFF
TRBD2 | TRBJ2-1 | TRBV28 | - | TGTGCCAGCACCGGGGGGACTAGCGGATACAATGAGCAGTTCTTC | CASTGGTSGYNEQFF
TRBD2 | TRBJ2-1 | TRBV25-1 | - | TGTGCCAGCGTCCCTTCACTAGCGGGCTACAATGAGCAGTTCTTC | CASVPSLAGYNEQFF
TRBD2 | TRBJ2-7 | TRBV2 | few | TGTGCCAGCAGGGAGACTAGCCATAGCGAGCAGTACTTC | CASRETSHSEQYF
- | TRBJ2-7 | TRBV3-1 | few | TGTGCCAGCAGCCAAGAGCCGGGTTATTTCTACGAGCAGTACTTC | CASSQEPGYFYEQYF
TRBD2 | TRBJ2-1 | TRBV20-1 | few | TGCAGTGCAGGACCCGCGGGACTAGCGGGAGGCAATGAGCAGTTCTTC | CSAGPAGLAGGNEQFF
- | TRBJ1-4 | TRBV5-1 | many | TGCGCCAGCAGCTTGAGCGCCGCGGCTAATGAAAAACTGTTTTTT | CASSLSAAANEKLFF
TRBD1 | TRBJ2-7 | TRBV20-1 | many | TGCAGTGCTAGGCCCCGGGACAGGGCGCACGAGCAGTACTTC | CSARPRDRAHEQYF
- | TRBJ2-2 | TRBV7-7 | few | TGTGCTAGCAGAAGACACGCCACCGGGGAGCTGTTTTTT | CASRRHATGELFF
TRBD1 | TRBJ1-4 | TRBV28 | many | TGTGCCAGCAGTCAAGACAGGGGCTCAACTAATGAAAAACTGTTTTTT | CASSQDRGSTNEKLFF
TRBD2 | TRBJ2-4 | TRBV6-2/TRBV6-3 | - | TGTGCCAGCAGCCAACCACGGACTAGCGGGAGTTTAATGAGGGTCAAAAACATTCAGTACTTC | CASSQPRTSGSLMRVKNIQYF
TRBD1 | TRBJ2-7 | TRBV20-1 | - | TGCAGTGTCCGAACCCCGGGACAGGGCCGGGGCGAGCAGTACTTC | CSVRTPGQGRGEQYF
- | TRBJ1-1 | TRBV3-1 | - | TGTGCCAGCAGCCAAGTCGTGAACACTGAAGCTTTCTTT | CASSQVVNTEAFF
TRBD2 | TRBJ2-7 | TRBV5-1 | many | TGCGCCAGCAGCCTAAGTGGACTAGCGGGAGTCTCCGAGCAGTACTTC | CASSLSGLAGVSEQYF
TRBD1 | TRBJ2-6 | TRBV19 | - | TGTGCCAGTAGTTTCACAGGGGTTGGGGCCAACGTCCTGACTTTC | CASSFTGVGANVLTF
- | TRBJ2-7 | TRBV7-2 | many | TGTGCCAGCAGCCCCCGACAGACATACGAGCAGTACTTC | CASSPRQTYEQYF
TRBD2 | TRBJ2-7 | TRBV25-1 | few | TGTGCCAGCAGTGAAATTGGGACTAGGGCCGAGCAGTACTTC | CASSEIGTRAEQYF